This TCR beta chain was found in a study of low-dose radiotherapy and immunotherapy resistance in tumors (dated by TCRdb to between 2021 and 2024). A note on the overall study: In Cohort 1, 0.5 Gy per fraction was delivered every 2 weeks, and a total PTV dose of 6.5 Gy was prescribed. In Cohort 2, 1 Gy per fraction was delivered every two weeks, for a total of 13 Gy over 26 weeks. The translational analysis covered eight patients: three from the first dose cohort and the first five from the second dose cohort. The trial did not randomize participants into treatment groups. Cyclophosphamide 200 mg/m2 was given intravenously every two weeks, one day before each radiation and immunotherapy administration. Nivolumab and ipilimumab were both given intravenously, with nivolumab at a 240 mg flat dose every two weeks and ipilimumab at 1 mg/kg every six weeks. Starting on cycle 1 day 1, patients took 300 mg of aspirin by mouth once daily for four cycles.

This clonotype was observed a handful of times. No cognate antigen has been identified for it. Base qualities are not provided; no much larger clone lies one nucleotide away. According to the study, the label for this sample's time point signals: before trial treatment. The donors took part in RACIN, a single-arm, phase I, dose-escalation trial that combined nivolumab, ipilimumab, aspirin, low-dose cyclophosphamide and low-dose radiotherapy. Patients were eligible if they had advanced solid tumors that were TIL-negative. Counted from cysteine to phenylalanine, this CDR3 has 15 amino acids. Left in the record is the CDR3 DNA by itself, 45 bases read in frame from the first base. The germline V gene specifies KGHDR as CDR1 and SFDVKD as CDR2. V has 5 bases trimmed and J has 4 bases trimmed; junction bases matching no gene number 8. TCRdb names Illumina HiSeq 2500 as the instrument used. To make first-strand cDNA, Superscript III was used along with a set of TRAV- and TRBV-specific primers so that both the TCRalpha and TCRbeta chains were covered. A roughly 20-cycle PCR with Phusion amplified the TCRs, pairing a constant-region primer with the adapter that was attached to the V primers. The MessageAmp II aRNA Amplification Kit was used to amplify the isolated mRNA, with in vitro transcription run for less than 20 hours at 37 degrees C. The Dynabeads mRNA DIRECT Purification Kit was used to isolate the mRNA for TCR sequencing. Indexed Illumina adapters were added in a second Phusion PCR of 20 to 25 cycles, and the PCR products were purified with AMPure XP beads. The authors' analysis ran thus. Using custom Perl scripts, TCR sequences encoding the same protein were pooled, out-of-frame sequences were removed, and the abundance of each clonotype was computed. The analysis excluded TCR sequences that were supported by just one read. Repertoire metrics included Shannon entropy, Gini index, clonality, richness, and frequency of TCRs shared between repertoires. Clones were called with MiXCR by TCRdb after fastp trimmed the public reads at Q25, and only in-frame beta chains were retained. Each entry is one CDR3 protein sequence, shown with its most common DNA and genes. For this entry, the V and J calls and clone size follow TCRdb and not the study's own pipeline. This sample comprises tens of thousands of distinct CDR3 sequences, roughly 31% of them detected only once. The ten largest clones capture over 8.5% of the sample.

Sequences were derived from PBMCs, sampled before treatment. This TCR was recovered from a female donor with ovarian cancer. The chain uses TRBV24-1 and TRBJ2-5, with 8 junctional bases fitting TRBD2. In nucleotide form, the sequence is TGTGCCACCAGTGCAGCAGCGGGAGTGGGAGAGACCCAGTACTTC. Translated, this gives CATSAAAGVGETQYF.